This passage covers 23 T cell receptor beta chains from one sample sequenced in a study of spatial heterogeneity in lung cancer. TCRdb independently ran MiXCR on the 5' RACE reads; one entry per CDR3 protein. The data contain about 45,000 distinct CDR3 sequences, under 7.5% of them singletons. Regarding time point: sample taken at primary tumor resection. Here the sequenced sample was PBMCs, taken at surgery. The receptors shown here come from a female donor with early-stage non-small cell lung cancer.

The chain recombines TRBV12-3 or TRBV12-4 with TRBJ1-3; D possibly corresponds to TRBD1 (6 bases). V lost 2 bases and J 9 bases, leaving 14 bases between the germline ends. The CDR3 is made up of 14 amino acids. CDR3 residues: CASSLIPGASTIYF. The CDR3 bases are TGTGCCAGCAGTTTAATCCCAGGGGCGTCCACCATATATTTT.

V gene TRBV20-1 combines with J gene TRBJ2-3; D remains unclear. The CDR3 spans 13 residues. V was clipped by 6 bases and J by 4 bases, with 14 bases between them. Looked up from germline, CDR1 is DFQATT and CDR2 is SNEGSKA (reference sequence). The CDR3 loop reads CSADLKNADTQYF. As DNA, the CDR3 is TGCAGTGCGGATCTTAAGAACGCAGATACGCAGTATTTT.

Points on this clonotype: The conserved phenylalanine or tryptophan normally closing the CDR3 is absent here, so this likely arose from a read error. The limits of the CDR3 on the DNA are not certain, so only TCRdb's listed CDR3 is given. The rearrangement uses TRBV21-1 and TRBJ2-6; the D call in the table, TRBD1, was not verified against the DNA. TRBV21-1 is designated a pseudogene. The CDR3 length is 18 residues, termini included. CDR3 loop: CASRRERDTSFLANVLTS.

This clonotype has a count of ten or more. The chain uses TRBV10-1 and TRBJ2-3; weak D call: TRBD2 (5 bases). Between the trimmed V and J ends, which lost 4 bases and 2 bases, there was a span of 16 bases. The CDR3 sequence is 16 residues long. The germline V gene encodes CDR1 WNHNN and CDR2 SYGVQD (reference sequence). CDR3 sequence: CASSGRGRSTTDTQYF. The CDR3 DNA reads as TGCGCCAGCAGTGGTCGGGGAAGGTCCACCACAGATACGCAGTATTTT.

The table lists this clonotype with a few counts. The chain employs TRBV6-6 and TRBJ2-2; D unresolved. V was trimmed by 10 bases and J by 6 bases, leaving 15 bases between them. Germline V gives CDR1 MNHNY, CDR2 SVGAGI (reference sequence). This CDR3 comprises 13 residues. The CDR3 coding sequence is TGTGCCACCAAGAGGAGTGTCGCCGGGGAGCTGTTTTTT. It specifies CATKRSVAGELFF.

The table lists this clonotype with a few counts. The chain couples TRBV7-2 to TRBJ2-7, with 7 bases identical to TRBD2. V gave up 2 bases and J gave up 5 bases; unmatched junction bases: 15. CDR3 size: 17 residues. The germline CDR1 and CDR2 sequences are SGHTA and FQGNSA. The CDR3 sequence: CASSLRRLGGGSNEQYF. Written as DNA, the CDR3 is TGTGCCAGCAGCTTAAGAAGACTTGGCGGGGGTTCCAACGAGCAGTACTTC.

The genes are TRBV11-2 and TRBJ2-3; D gene unclear. Per the germline V gene, CDR1 is SGHAT and CDR2 is FQNNGV. CDR3 length equals 11 residues. Trimming removed 10 bases from V and 8 bases from J, with 13 bases in between. This chain's CDR3 is CATSRPSTQYF. The CDR3 DNA sequence: TGTGCCACCTCCAGACCGAGTACGCAGTATTTT.

The chain recombines TRBV7-9 with TRBJ1-5, with 7 positions matching TRBD1. This CDR3 region has 14 residues. The V gene's germline CDR1 is SEHNR and CDR2 FQNEAQ (reference sequence). After removal of 4 bases from V and 4 bases from J, the junction contained 4 bases not matched to a gene. The CDR3 spells CASSSQGGNQPQHF. Here the CDR3 DNA reads TGTGCCAGCAGCTCCCAGGGGGGGAATCAGCCCCAGCATTTT.

This clonotype was recorded at least ten times. In nucleotides, the CDR3 is TGTGCCAGCAGTCAATCAGGACGCAACACTGAAGCTTTCTTT. Its protein is CASSQSGRNTEAFF. The chain couples TRBV12-3 or TRBV12-4 to TRBJ1-1; no definite D call. The CDR3 consists of 14 residues. Trimming removed 5 bases at V and 2 bases at J, with 12 bases between.

This clonotype was recorded a few times. J is TRBJ2-3 and V is TRBV9; D uncertain. The V gene's germline CDR1 is SGDLS and CDR2 YYNGEE. The V end was cut by 4 bases, the J end by 0 bases, with 12 bases between. The CDR3 consists of 15 residues. DNA of the CDR3: TGTGCCAGCAGCCCCCCCAGCTCTAGCACAGATACGCAGTATTTT. Amino acid sequence: CASSPPSSSTDTQYF.

This clonotype was counted ten times or more. V is TRBV7-9 and J is TRBJ2-1; possible D gene TRBD1, 5 bases. V lost 1 base, J lost 7 bases, and 11 bases lay in between. The CDR3 runs to 14 residues. Per the germline V gene, CDR1 is SEHNR and CDR2 is FQNEAQ (reference sequence). Written as DNA, the CDR3 is TGTGCCAGCAGCTTAGGTACAGGAACGAATGAGCAGTTCTTC. This encodes CASSLGTGTNEQFF.

This clonotype has only a few counts. The chain recombines TRBV28 with TRBJ2-3; 8 bases line up with TRBD2. This CDR3 spans 13 amino acids. CDR1 and CDR2 from the germline V gene are MDHEN and SYDVKM. The V and J ends lost 5 bases and 3 bases, in that order; junction bases with no gene match: 1. The CDR3 spells CASSRLATDTQYF. The CDR3 region has the DNA TGTGCCAGCAGTAGACTAGCGACAGATACGCAGTATTTT.

This clonotype has ten or more counts. The chain carries TRBV11-2 and TRBJ2-2; TRBD2 agrees at 7 bases. Unmatched junction bases numbered 5, after V lost 6 bases and J lost 7 bases. Germline loops: CDR1 SGHAT, CDR2 FQNNGV. The CDR3 extends over 13 amino acids. The DNA for the CDR3 is TGTGCCAGCAGTTCATGGGAGGGCGGGGAGCTGTTTTTT. It codes for CASSSWEGGELFF.

The chain recombines TRBV3-1 with TRBJ2-7, with 11 bases lining up with TRBD1. There are 16 residues in the CDR3. CDR1 LGHDT and CDR2 YNNKEL come from the germline V gene (reference sequence). Trimming cost V 1 base and J 2 bases; bases outside gene matches: 4. The DNA of the CDR3 is TGTGCCAGCAGCCAAGTCCTGGACAGGGGGCCCTACGAGCAGTACTTC. The encoded protein is CASSQVLDRGPYEQYF.

This clonotype was picked up many times. In DNA, the CDR3 is TGTGCCAGCAGCGTCACGCCAGGGACCGCTAATGAAAAACTGTTTTTT. Amino acids: CASSVTPGTANEKLFF. V usage is TRBV9 and J usage is TRBJ1-4; TRBD1 might be the D (5 bases). V gave up 2 bases and J gave up 3 bases, with 14 bases separating them. Germline V gene lookup returns CDR1 SGDLS and CDR2 YYNGEE. The CDR3 is made up of 16 amino acids.

The J gene is TRBJ2-5, the V gene TRBV5-1, with TRBD2 matching 9 bases. CDR3 length: 15 residues. Looked up from germline, CDR1 is SGHRS and CDR2 is YFSETQ. Trimming took 4 bases from V and 2 from J; bases not matched to a gene: 6. CDR3 residues: CASSQVTSGQETQYF. The CDR3 DNA is TGCGCCAGCAGCCAGGTGACTAGCGGTCAAGAGACCCAGTACTTC.

This clonotype was seen many times. An end of the junction differs from the germline gene, which may be a read error. This chain links TRBV25-1 with TRBJ1-6; possibly TRBD1 for D (5 bases). This CDR3 comprises 15 residues. The germline CDR1 and CDR2 sequences are MGHDK and SYGVNS. CDR3 amino acids: CASSERGPYYSPLHF. CDR3 in DNA: TGTGCCAGCAGTGAACGGGGACCCTATTATTCACCCCTCCACTTT.

This clonotype was counted ten times or more. V and J are TRBV13 and TRBJ1-1; 9 bases align to TRBD1. The CDR3 sequence is 17 residues long. Germline loops: CDR1 PRHDT, CDR2 FYEKMQ (reference sequence). After removal of 0 bases from V and 5 bases from J, the junction contained 10 bases not matched to a gene. CDR3 nucleotide sequence: TGTGCCAGCAGCTTAGGAGGGACAGGGCTTAAGTGGACTGAAGCTTTCTTT. It translates to CASSLGGTGLKWTEAFF.

As DNA, the CDR3 is TGTGCCAGCAGCTTATCGGGTGGAGAGACCCAGTACTTC. Its protein product is CASSLSGGETQYF. The V gene is TRBV7-2, the J gene TRBJ2-5; D is unclear. CDR1 is SGHTA and CDR2 is FQGNSA in the germline V gene. CDR3 size: 13 residues. Trimming stripped 2 bases from V and 4 bases from J, with 8 bases between.

This clonotype was detected many times. The CDR3 here is CASSPNRGSYNEQFF. CDR3 DNA: TGTGCCAGCAGTCCCAATCGCGGGTCCTACAATGAGCAGTTCTTC. The chain joins TRBV7-6 to TRBJ2-1, with a possible D match to TRBD2 (5 bases). Germline loops: CDR1 SGHVS, CDR2 FNYEAQ. The V gene lost 6 bases and the J gene lost 1 base, with 13 bases spanning the gap. The CDR3 contains 15 residues.

With respect to this clonotype: Compared with germline, one end of the junction differs, possibly owing to a read error. The rearrangement joins TRBV12-3 or TRBV12-4 to TRBJ2-3; either TRBD1 or TRBD2 may fit D (5 bases each). CDR3 length: 13 residues. The CDR3 DNA reads as TGTGCCAACAGTTCCCCCGAGGGGGATACGCAGTATTTT. Its protein is CANSSPEGDTQYF.

This clonotype was counted many times. This sequence joins TRBV7-2 and TRBJ1-4; no clear D gene. V lost 5 bases to trimming and J lost 4 bases, with 11 bases between them. The CDR3 is 14 amino acids. Germline V gene lookup returns CDR1 SGHTA and CDR2 FQGNSA. CDR3 DNA: TGTGCCAGCAGCCCTGGCCGGGGTAATGAAAAACTGTTTTTT. Its translation: CASSPGRGNEKLFF.

V gene TRBV5-1 combines with J gene TRBJ1-5; 8 nucleotides align to TRBD1. The CDR3 spans 17 residues. The germline V gene has CDR1 SGHRS and CDR2 YFSETQ. V lost 5 bases to trimming and J lost 6 bases; unmatched junction nucleotides: 16. The CDR3 here is CASSESPLTGEGQPQHF. The CDR3 region has the DNA TGCGCCAGCAGTGAGTCCCCCCTGACAGGGGAAGGTCAGCCCCAGCATTTT.